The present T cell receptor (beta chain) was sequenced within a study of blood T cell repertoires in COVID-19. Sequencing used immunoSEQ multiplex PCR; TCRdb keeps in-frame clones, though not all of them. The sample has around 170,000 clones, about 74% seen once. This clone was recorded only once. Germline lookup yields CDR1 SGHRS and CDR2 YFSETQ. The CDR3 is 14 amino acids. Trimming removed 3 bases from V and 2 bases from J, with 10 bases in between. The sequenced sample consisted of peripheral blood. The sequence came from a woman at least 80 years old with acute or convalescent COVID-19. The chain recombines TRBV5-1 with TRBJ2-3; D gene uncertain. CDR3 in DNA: TGCGCCAGCAGCTCGAGATATTTCACAGATACGCAGTATTTT. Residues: CASSSRYFTDTQYF.